Only a few counts were recorded for the clone carrying this T cell receptor beta chain. Its cognate antigen is unknown. The data originate from a study of T-cell memory formation after mild COVID-19. It was 5'RACE with constant-segment primers that produced the TCR alpha and TCR beta cDNA libraries, which carried sample barcodes and UMIs. TCRdb re-called the 5' RACE reads through MiXCR, storing one row per CDR3 protein. Here the sample spans about 620,000 distinct CDR3 sequences, over 15% being singletons. Study outcomes and limitations: Clones that contracted from day 15 to 85 had balanced CD4/CD8; later expanders were CD4+ biased. Contracting CD8+ clones were enriched in EMRA, CD4+ mainly in CM and EM.

The sample was PBMCs or a T cell subset sorted from them (not recorded which). This clonotype was obtained from an adult woman who had mild COVID-19 (a few samples of this study predate the infection). Cell type and time point are not known.

CDR3 in amino acids: CAWSAGTYTGELFF. DNA of the CDR3: TGTGCCTGGAGTGCAGGGACCTACACCGGGGAGCTGTTTTTT. The V and J genes are TRBV30 and TRBJ2-2, with D tentatively TRBD1 or TRBD2 (5 bases each). CDR3 length equals 14 residues. Trimming took off 1 base at V and 3 bases at J, with 9 bases between the two ends. From germline, CDR1 is GTSNPN and CDR2 SVGIG (reference sequence). Supplemented by reference TRBV30 and TRBJ2-2, the full variable domain reads SQTIHQWPATLVQPVGSPLSLECTVEGTSNPNLYWYRQAAGRGLQLLFYSVGIGQISSEVPQNLSASRPQDRQFILSSKKLLLSDSGFYLCAWSAGTYTGELFFGEGSRLTVL.